These 25 T cell receptor beta chains originate from one sample sequenced in a study of blood T cells in healthy people across ages. For the second PCR, which ran for 7 to 11 cycles, a sample-barcoded 5' primer and a J-beta primer mix were used. TCRdb analysed the 5' RACE reads with MiXCR anew, one entry per CDR3 protein. The profile covers hundreds of thousands of distinct CDR3 sequences, with more than 25% appearing a single time and 17% taken by the ten largest. Sequences were obtained from blood. Receptors originate from a woman older than 75 in good health.

A word on this clonotype: A single base separates this from a much larger clone, so it may be a read error. The V gene is TRBV4-1, the J gene TRBJ2-3, with 10 bases lining up with TRBD2. The CDR3 spans 18 residues. Germline-derived CDR1 and CDR2 are MGHRA and YSYEKL. CDR3 nucleotides: TGCGTCAGCAGCCAAACTCACGGCCTGACTAGCGGGACAGATACGCAGTATTTT. Amino acid sequence: CVSSQTHGLTSGTDTQYF.

V is TRBV6-1 and J is TRBJ1-2; possibly TRBD1 for D (6 bases). The CDR3 contains 18 residues. Germline CDR1 and CDR2: MNHNS and SASEGT. V dropped 3 bases and J dropped 7 bases, with 27 bases sitting between them. CDR3 loop: CASSDLDSRMSLASGYTF. CDR3 bases: TGTGCCAGCAGTGACCTGGACAGCCGGATGAGTCTAGCGTCTGGCTACACCTTC.

This clonotype came up many times. The CDR3 protein is CASSSLTRLNYGYTF. The CDR3 nucleotides are TGTGCCAGCAGCTCTTTAACACGGCTAAACTATGGCTACACCTTC. V gene TRBV12-3 or TRBV12-4 combines with J gene TRBJ1-2; D is unresolved. The ends were cut back, 6 bases at V and 2 bases at J, with 16 bases in the middle. CDR3 length: 15 amino acids.

This clonotype appeared a few times. This sequence joins TRBV29-1 and TRBJ1-3; D gene unclear. Germline V gives CDR1 SQVTM, CDR2 ANQGSEA. Trimming shortened V by 4 bases and J by 0 bases, and 10 bases separated the two germline ends. This CDR3 has 14 residues. CDR3 DNA: TGCAGCGTTGGGGAAAACAACTCTGGAAACACCATATATTTT. Its translation is CSVGENNSGNTIYF.

This clonotype was seen many times. V is TRBV9 and J is TRBJ2-7; 7 bases are shared with TRBD1. This CDR3 is 15 amino acids long. J gave up 0 bases and V 2 bases, and 5 bases lay outside the gene matches. The germline V gene has CDR1 SGDLS and CDR2 YYNGEE. CDR3 sequence reads: CASSVAGTASYEQYF. The CDR3 region has the DNA TGTGCCAGCAGCGTTGCCGGGACAGCCTCCTACGAGCAGTACTTC. Full variable domain (rest looked up from reference TRBV9 and TRBJ2-7): DSGVTQTPKHLITATGQRVTLRCSPRSGDLSVYWYQQSLDQGLQFLIQYYNGEERAKGNILERFSAQQFPDLHSELNLSSLELGDSALYFCASSVAGTASYEQYFGPGTRLTVT.

This clonotype occurred a few times. The genes are TRBV20-1 and TRBJ1-2, with 7 bases identical to TRBD1. Trimming took 6 bases from V and 8 from J; bases not matched to a gene: 12. Germline CDR1 reads DFQATT; CDR2 reads SNEGSKA (reference sequence). This CDR3 has 13 residues. The CDR3 coding sequence is TGCAGTGCGCGGGACAGTATCCTAAAGGGCTACACCTTC. This encodes CSARDSILKGYTF.

The rearrangement links TRBV7-9 to TRBJ2-5; D unresolved. CDR1 and CDR2 (germline): SEHNR, FQNEAQ (reference sequence). The CDR3 is made up of 15 amino acids. V was trimmed by 1 base and J by 2 bases, leaving 11 bases between them. This CDR3 is CASSLGTAHQETQYF. The CDR3 DNA sequence: TGTGCCAGCAGCTTAGGTACAGCACATCAAGAGACCCAGTACTTC.

At least ten counts were recorded for this clonotype. V usage is TRBV12-3 or TRBV12-4 and J usage is TRBJ2-1; 10 bases are shared with TRBD2. This CDR3 has 14 residues. Trimming at V came to 6 bases and at J to 8 bases, leaving 7 bases not matched to a gene. The CDR3 loop reads CASSPRTSGHEQFF. The CDR3 region has the DNA TGTGCCAGCAGCCCGCGGACTAGCGGTCATGAGCAGTTCTTC.

The table lists this clonotype with many counts. This rearrangement joins TRBV2 to TRBJ1-5; no clear D gene. V lost 6 bases and J 5 bases, leaving 11 bases between the germline ends. Germline V CDR1 and CDR2: SNHLY, FYNNEI. The CDR3 extends over 13 amino acids. This CDR3 reads CASRKGFDQPQHF. DNA for the CDR3: TGTGCCAGCAGAAAGGGTTTCGATCAGCCCCAGCATTTT.

This clonotype was found many times. The J gene is TRBJ2-3, the V gene TRBV27, with D possibly TRBD1 on 5 matching bases. Germline CDR1 MNHEY, CDR2 SMNVEV (reference sequence). This CDR3 is 15 amino acids long. Trimming pared 6 bases from V and 0 bases from J, leaving 13 bases between. The CDR3 sequence is CASRTRQSSTDTQYF. The DNA of the CDR3 is TGTGCCAGCAGAACGCGACAGTCTAGCACAGATACGCAGTATTTT.

This clonotype has a count of ten or more. CDR3 nucleotides: TGTGCCAGCAGACCCCGGACAGGGACCCCGCTCCCCTTCTATGGCTACACCTTC. It specifies CASRPRTGTPLPFYGYTF. The V gene is TRBV12-3 or TRBV12-4, the J gene TRBJ1-2; 8 nucleotides align to TRBD1. V shed 6 bases and J 4 bases; nucleotides not matched to a gene: 19. The CDR3 length is 18 residues.

This clonotype was counted between two and nine times. This clone may be a read error of a much larger clone one base away. The rearrangement links TRBV7-2 to TRBJ2-1; 10 nucleotides line up with TRBD2. The J call may not be correct, given that the DNA end is closer to TRBJ2-7. The CDR3 has 15 amino acids. Germline-derived CDR1 and CDR2 are SGHTA and FQGNSA. CDR3: CASSLSGGAYNEQYF. CDR3 nucleotides: TGTGCCAGCAGTTTGAGCGGGGGGGCCTACAATGAGCAGTACTTC.

This clonotype was picked up a small number of times. The CDR3 DNA follows: TGCAGTGCTAGAAGGACAGGGGGGACCTACGAGCAGTACTTC. This gives the protein CSARRTGGTYEQYF. The chain combines TRBV20-1 with TRBJ2-7, with 10 nucleotides matching TRBD1. This CDR3 spans 14 amino acids. With 2 bases clipped from V and 2 bases from J, the junction kept 3 bases outside the gene matches. Germline V gene sequence: CDR1 DFQATT, CDR2 SNEGSKA (reference sequence).

This clonotype showed up many times. The rearrangement links TRBV20-1 to TRBJ1-2; TRBD1 aligns across 9 bases. Germline CDR1 and CDR2: DFQATT and SNEGSKA (reference sequence). This CDR3 comprises 18 residues. With V trimmed by 4 bases and J by 1 base, 16 bases remained unmatched. Written as DNA, the CDR3 is TGCAGTGCTATCCCTGAGGGACCGGGACAGGGAGTTAACTATGGCTACACCTTC. The encoded protein is CSAIPEGPGQGVNYGYTF.

The rearrangement links TRBV3-1 to TRBJ2-1; D gene ambiguous. The CDR3 is 11 residues long. Germline values: CDR1 LGHDT, CDR2 YNNKEL (reference sequence). The V end lost 10 bases, the J end lost 10 bases, and 14 bases lay between the germline ends. In nucleotides, the CDR3 is TGTGCCACCCGCTCTGCTCACGAGCAGTTCTTC. Protein: CATRSAHEQFF.

At least ten counts were recorded for this clonotype. V is TRBV4-1 and J is TRBJ2-5, with TRBD2 identical over 16 bases. The germline V gene has CDR1 MGHRA and CDR2 YSYEKL. The CDR3 has 16 residues. Losses at the gene ends were 3 bases for V and 3 bases for J; bases not matched to a gene: 1. The CDR3 nucleotides are TGCGCCAGCAGCCACGGGACTAGCGGGGGGGAAGAGACCCAGTACTTC. Amino acid sequence: CASSHGTSGGEETQYF.

J is TRBJ2-3 and V is TRBV6-5; 8 bases fit TRBD2. The CDR3 sequence is 18 residues long. Per germline, CDR1 MNHEY and CDR2 SVGAGI. With 0 bases clipped from V and 0 bases from J, the junction kept 8 bases outside the gene matches. The CDR3 DNA is TGTGCCAGCAGTTACTCCGCGGGAGGTAAAACTAGCACAGATACGCAGTATTTT. It codes for CASSYSAGGKTSTDTQYF.

This clonotype was recorded at least ten times. The J gene is TRBJ2-5, the V gene TRBV15; TRBD2 is a possible D gene (5 bases). CDR3 size: 14 residues. Trimming removed 6 bases at V and 5 bases at J, with 16 bases between. CDR1 is LNHNV, CDR2 YYDKDF, per germline (reference sequence). The CDR3 here is CATSPGSAGETQYF. CDR3 DNA sequence: TGTGCCACCAGTCCGGGGTCGGCTGGGGAGACCCAGTACTTC. Drawing the rest from reference TRBV15 and TRBJ2-5, the complete variable domain is DAMVIQNPRYQVTQFGKPVTLSCSQTLNHNVMYWYQQKSSQAPKLLFHYYDKDFNNEADTPDNFQSRRPNTSFCFLDIRSPGLGDTAMYLCATSPGSAGETQYFGPGTRLLVL.

Many counts were recorded for this clonotype. This rearrangement joins TRBV7-8 to TRBJ2-5; D call uncertain. V was cut by 4 bases and J by 4 bases, with 10 bases left in between. This CDR3 region has 13 residues. Germline assignment: CDR1 SGHVS and CDR2 FQNEAQ. CDR3 amino acids: CASSSAVLETQYF. The CDR3 region has the DNA TGTGCCAGCAGCTCCGCCGTTCTAGAGACCCAGTACTTC.

The chain has TRBV20-1 and TRBJ1-5; no clear D. This CDR3 contains 14 residues. Per the germline V gene, CDR1 is DFQATT and CDR2 is SNEGSKA (reference sequence). Deletions cut 5 bases from V and 0 bases from J, with 11 bases between. The CDR3 loop is CSASEGYSNQPQHF. The CDR3, as DNA: TGCAGTGCTTCCGAGGGATATAGCAATCAGCCCCAGCATTTT.

This clonotype has more than one count but fewer than ten. Since a much larger clone is just one base distant, this may be a read error. This chain joins TRBV6-5 and TRBJ2-1; D could derive from TRBD1 or TRBD2 (5 bases each). V lost 0 bases, J lost 8 bases, and 11 bases lay in between. This CDR3 is 14 amino acids long. Germline values: CDR1 MNHEY, CDR2 SVGAGI. Written as DNA, the CDR3 is TGTGCCAGCAGTTACTCGATTGGGGGTCATGAGCAGTTCTTC. Translated, it gives CASSYSIGGHEQFF.

This clonotype was counted ten times or more. V usage is TRBV20-1 and J usage is TRBJ2-3; TRBD2 agrees at 7 bases. V shed 0 bases, J shed 2 bases, and the junction held 5 bases outside the gene matches. The length of the CDR3 is 15 residues. Looked up from germline, CDR1 is DFQATT and CDR2 is SNEGSKA (reference sequence). The CDR3 nucleotides read TGCAGTGCTAGAGATTGGCGGGGGACCACAGATACGCAGTATTTT. Translating gives CSARDWRGTTDTQYF.

The J gene is TRBJ2-2, the V gene TRBV9; 11 nucleotides line up with TRBD1. CDR3 size: 18 residues. From germline, CDR1 is SGDLS and CDR2 YYNGEE. V trimming: 3 bases; J trimming: 5 bases; junction bases outside the gene matches: 12. The CDR3 sequence: CASSGDRGRIQMTGELFF. CDR3 nucleotide sequence: TGTGCCAGCAGCGGGGACAGGGGGAGGATACAAATGACCGGGGAGCTGTTTTTT.

This clonotype was counted many times. The V call is TRBV7-9, the J call TRBJ2-5, with D maybe TRBD1 (6 bases). V was cut by 1 base and J by 7 bases, with 13 bases left in between. The CDR3 spans 14 residues. Germline CDR1 is SEHNR and CDR2 is FQNEAQ (reference sequence). CDR3 sequence: CASSLGTVTRTQYF. CDR3 bases: TGTGCCAGCAGCTTAGGGACAGTGACCCGGACCCAGTACTTC.

The rearrangement uses TRBV2 and TRBJ2-3; 10 nucleotides line up with TRBD2. CDR1 is SNHLY and CDR2 is FYNNEI in the germline V gene. The CDR3 runs 16 residues. Losses at the gene ends were 4 bases for V and 2 bases for J; bases not matched to a gene: 6. The CDR3 reads CASSGLAGGPTDTQYF. The CDR3 region has the DNA TGTGCCAGCAGTGGGTTAGCGGGGGGACCCACAGATACGCAGTATTTT.